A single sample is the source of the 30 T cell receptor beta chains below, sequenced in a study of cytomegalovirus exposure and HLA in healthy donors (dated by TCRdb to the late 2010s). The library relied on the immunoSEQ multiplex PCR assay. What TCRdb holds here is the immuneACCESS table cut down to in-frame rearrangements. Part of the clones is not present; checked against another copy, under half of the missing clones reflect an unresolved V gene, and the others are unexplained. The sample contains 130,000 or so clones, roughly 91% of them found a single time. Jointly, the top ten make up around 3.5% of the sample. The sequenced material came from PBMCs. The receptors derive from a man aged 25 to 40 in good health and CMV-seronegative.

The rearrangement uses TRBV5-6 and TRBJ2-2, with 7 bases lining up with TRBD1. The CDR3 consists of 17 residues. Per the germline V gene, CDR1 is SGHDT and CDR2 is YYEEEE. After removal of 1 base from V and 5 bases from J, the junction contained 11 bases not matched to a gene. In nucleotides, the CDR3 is TGTGCCAGCAGCTTGCCCGGTTACAGGGGAACAACCGGGGAGCTGTTTTTT. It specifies CASSLPGYRGTTGELFF.

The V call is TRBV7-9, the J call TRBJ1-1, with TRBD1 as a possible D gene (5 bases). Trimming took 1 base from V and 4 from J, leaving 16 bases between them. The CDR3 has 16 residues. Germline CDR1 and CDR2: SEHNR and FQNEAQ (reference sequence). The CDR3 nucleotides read TGTGCCAGCAGCTTAGAGGGGTACAGTTCTATCACTGAAGCTTTCTTT. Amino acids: CASSLEGYSSITEAFF.

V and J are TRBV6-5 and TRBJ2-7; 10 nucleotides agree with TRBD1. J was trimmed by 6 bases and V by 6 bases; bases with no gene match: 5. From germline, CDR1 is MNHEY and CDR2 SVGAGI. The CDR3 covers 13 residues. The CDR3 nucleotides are TGTGCCAGCAGGGACGGACAGGGGGGCGAGCAGTACTTC. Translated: CASRDGQGGEQYF.

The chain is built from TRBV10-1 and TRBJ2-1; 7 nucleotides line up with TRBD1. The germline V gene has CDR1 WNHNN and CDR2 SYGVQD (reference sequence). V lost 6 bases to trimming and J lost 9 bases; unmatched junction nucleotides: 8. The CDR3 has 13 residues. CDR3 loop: CASSPDRAREQFF. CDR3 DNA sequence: TGCGCCAGCAGCCCAGACAGGGCGCGTGAGCAGTTCTTC.

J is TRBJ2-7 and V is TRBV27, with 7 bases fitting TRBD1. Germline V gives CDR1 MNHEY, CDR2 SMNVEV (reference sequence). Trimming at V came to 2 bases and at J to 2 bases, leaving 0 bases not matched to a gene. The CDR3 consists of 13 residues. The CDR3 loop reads CASSLGTAYEQYF. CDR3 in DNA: TGTGCCAGCAGTTTAGGGACAGCCTACGAGCAGTACTTC.

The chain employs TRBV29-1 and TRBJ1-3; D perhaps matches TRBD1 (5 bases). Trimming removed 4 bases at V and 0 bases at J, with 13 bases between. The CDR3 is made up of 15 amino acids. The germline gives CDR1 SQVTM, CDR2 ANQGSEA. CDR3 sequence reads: CSVAQRGLSGNTIYF. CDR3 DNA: TGCAGCGTTGCACAAAGGGGTCTCTCTGGAAACACCATATATTTT.

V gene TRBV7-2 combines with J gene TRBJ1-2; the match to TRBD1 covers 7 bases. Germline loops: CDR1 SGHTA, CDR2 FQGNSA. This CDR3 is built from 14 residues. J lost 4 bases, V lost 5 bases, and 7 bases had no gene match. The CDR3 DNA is TGTGCCAGCAGCGGAAGGGGACAGACCTATGGCTACACCTTC. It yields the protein CASSGRGQTYGYTF.

The CDR3 DNA is TGTGCCAGCAATATACTAGTTAGCACAGATACGCAGTATTTT. Translating it yields CASNILVSTDTQYF. The chain carries TRBV2 and TRBJ2-3; D might be TRBD2 (5 bases). V was shortened by 7 bases and J by 0 bases, with 11 bases between the two germline ends. Germline CDR1 is SNHLY and CDR2 is FYNNEI. The CDR3 loop spans 14 amino acids.

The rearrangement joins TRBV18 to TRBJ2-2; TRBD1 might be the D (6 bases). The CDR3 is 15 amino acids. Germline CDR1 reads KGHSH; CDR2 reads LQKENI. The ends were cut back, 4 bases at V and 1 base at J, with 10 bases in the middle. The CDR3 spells CASSLGQQNTGELFF. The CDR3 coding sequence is TGTGCCAGCTCACTAGGACAGCAGAACACCGGGGAGCTGTTTTTT.

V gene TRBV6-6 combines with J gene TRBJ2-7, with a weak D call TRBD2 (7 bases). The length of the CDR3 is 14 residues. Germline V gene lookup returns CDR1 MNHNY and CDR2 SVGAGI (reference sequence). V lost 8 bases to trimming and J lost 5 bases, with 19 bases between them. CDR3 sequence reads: CASVRGGGRHEQYF. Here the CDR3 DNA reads TGTGCCAGCGTTCGAGGGGGGGGAAGGCACGAGCAGTACTTC.

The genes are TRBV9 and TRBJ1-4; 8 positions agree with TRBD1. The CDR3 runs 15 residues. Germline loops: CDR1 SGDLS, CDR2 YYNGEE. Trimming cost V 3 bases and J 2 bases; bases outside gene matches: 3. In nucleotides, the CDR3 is TGTGCCAGCAGCGACCACAGGGGGACTAATGAAAAACTGTTTTTT. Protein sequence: CASSDHRGTNEKLFF.

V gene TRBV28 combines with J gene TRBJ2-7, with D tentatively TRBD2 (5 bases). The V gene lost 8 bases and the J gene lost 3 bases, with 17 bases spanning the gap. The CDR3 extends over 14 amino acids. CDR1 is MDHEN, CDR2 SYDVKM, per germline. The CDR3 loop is CASYDAMGVYEQYF. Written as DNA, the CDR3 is TGTGCCAGCTACGACGCAATGGGAGTCTACGAGCAGTACTTC. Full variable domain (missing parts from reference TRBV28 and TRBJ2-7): DVKVTQSSRYLVKRTGEKVFLECVQDMDHENMFWYRQDPGLGLRLIYFSYDVKMKEKGDIPEGYSVSREKKERFSLILESASTNQTSMYLCASYDAMGVYEQYFGPGTRLTVT.

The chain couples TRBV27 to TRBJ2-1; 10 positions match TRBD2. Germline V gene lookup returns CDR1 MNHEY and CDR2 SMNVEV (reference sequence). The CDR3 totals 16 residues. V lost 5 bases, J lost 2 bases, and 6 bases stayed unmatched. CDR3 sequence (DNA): TGTGCCAGCAGTCCGTCTAGCGGGGGAGCCTACAATGAGCAGTTCTTC. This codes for CASSPSSGGAYNEQFF.

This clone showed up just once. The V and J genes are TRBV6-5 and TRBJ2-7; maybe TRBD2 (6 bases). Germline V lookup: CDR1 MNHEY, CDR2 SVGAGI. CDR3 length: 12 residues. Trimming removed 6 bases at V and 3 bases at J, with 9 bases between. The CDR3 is CASRRAGYEQYF. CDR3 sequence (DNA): TGTGCCAGCAGAAGAGCGGGCTACGAGCAGTACTTC.

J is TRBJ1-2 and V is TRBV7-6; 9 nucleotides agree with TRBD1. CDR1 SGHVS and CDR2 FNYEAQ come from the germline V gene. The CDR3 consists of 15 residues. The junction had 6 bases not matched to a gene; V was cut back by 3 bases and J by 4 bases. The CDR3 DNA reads TGTGCCAGCAGCTTGGAACAGGGGGCTGTCTATGGCTACACCTTC. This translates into CASSLEQGAVYGYTF.

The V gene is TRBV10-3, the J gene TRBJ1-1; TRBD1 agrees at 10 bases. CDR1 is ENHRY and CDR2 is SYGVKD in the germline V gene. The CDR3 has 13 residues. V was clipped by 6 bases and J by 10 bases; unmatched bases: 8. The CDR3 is CAISQTGGVRAFF. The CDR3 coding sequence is TGTGCCATCAGCCAGACAGGGGGCGTAAGAGCTTTCTTT.

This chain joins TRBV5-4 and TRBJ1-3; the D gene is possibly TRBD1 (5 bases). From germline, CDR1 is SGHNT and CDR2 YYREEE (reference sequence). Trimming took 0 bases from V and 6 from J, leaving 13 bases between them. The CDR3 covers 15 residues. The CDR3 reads CASSLGGALENTIYF. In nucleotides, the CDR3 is TGTGCCAGCAGCTTGGGCGGGGCGCTGGAAAACACCATATATTTT.

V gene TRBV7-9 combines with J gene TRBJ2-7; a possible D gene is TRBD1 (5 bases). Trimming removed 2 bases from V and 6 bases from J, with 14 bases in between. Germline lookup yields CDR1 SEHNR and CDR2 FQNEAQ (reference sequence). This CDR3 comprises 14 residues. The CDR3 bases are TGTGCCAGCAGCTTATTTACAGGTCCGGGCGAGCAGTACTTC. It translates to CASSLFTGPGEQYF.

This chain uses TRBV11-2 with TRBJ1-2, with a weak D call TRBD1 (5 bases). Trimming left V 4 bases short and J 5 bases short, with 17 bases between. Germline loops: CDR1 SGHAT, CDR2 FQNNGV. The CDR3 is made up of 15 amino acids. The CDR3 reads CASSWGPPGSYGYTF. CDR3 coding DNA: TGTGCCAGCAGCTGGGGTCCGCCAGGGTCGTATGGCTACACCTTC. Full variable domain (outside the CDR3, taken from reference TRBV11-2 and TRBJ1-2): EAGVAQSPRYKIIEKRQSVAFWCNPISGHATLYWYQQILGQGPKLLIQFQNNGVVDDSQLPKDRFSAERLKGVDSTLKIQPAKLEDSAVYLCASSWGPPGSYGYTFGSGTRLTVV.

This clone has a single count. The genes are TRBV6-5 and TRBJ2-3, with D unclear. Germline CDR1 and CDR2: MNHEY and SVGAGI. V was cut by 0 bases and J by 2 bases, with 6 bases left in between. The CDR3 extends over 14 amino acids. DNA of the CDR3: TGTGCCAGCAGTTACTCGGGCCCCACAGATACGCAGTATTTT. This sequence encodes CASSYSGPTDTQYF.

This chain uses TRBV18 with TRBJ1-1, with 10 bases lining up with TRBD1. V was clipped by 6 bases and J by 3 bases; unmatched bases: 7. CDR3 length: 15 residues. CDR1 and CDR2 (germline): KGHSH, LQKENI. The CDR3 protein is CASSLGDRGYTEAFF. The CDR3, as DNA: TGTGCCAGCTCCCTTGGGGACAGGGGATACACTGAAGCTTTCTTT.

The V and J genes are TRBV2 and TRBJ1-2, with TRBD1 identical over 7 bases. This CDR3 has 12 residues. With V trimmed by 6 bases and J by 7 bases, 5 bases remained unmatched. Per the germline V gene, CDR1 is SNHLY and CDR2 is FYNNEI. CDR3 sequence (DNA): TGTGCCAGCAGGGGACAGTCCTTTGGCTACACCTTC. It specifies CASRGQSFGYTF.

The CDR3 reads CASRQGDLSYEQYF. Written as DNA, the CDR3 is TGTGCCAGCAGGCAGGGGGACTTATCCTACGAGCAGTACTTC. The chain links TRBV6-5 to TRBJ2-7, with D tentatively TRBD1 (7 bases). The CDR3 is 14 residues long. V gave up 6 bases and J gave up 1 base, with 13 bases separating them. Germline V gives CDR1 MNHEY, CDR2 SVGAGI.

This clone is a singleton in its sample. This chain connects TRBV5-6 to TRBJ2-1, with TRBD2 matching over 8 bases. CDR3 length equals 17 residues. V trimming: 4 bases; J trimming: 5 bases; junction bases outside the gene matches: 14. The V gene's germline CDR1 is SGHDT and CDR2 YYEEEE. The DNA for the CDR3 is TGTGCCAGCAGCCCCATTTATGGGACTAGGACTGACAATGAGCAGTTCTTC. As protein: CASSPIYGTRTDNEQFF.

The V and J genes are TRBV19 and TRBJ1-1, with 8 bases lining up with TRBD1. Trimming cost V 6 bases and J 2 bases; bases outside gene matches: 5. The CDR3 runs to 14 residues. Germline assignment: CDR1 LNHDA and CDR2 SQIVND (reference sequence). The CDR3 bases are TGTGCCAGTAGGGACAGGGCGACCAACACTGAAGCTTTCTTT. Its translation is CASRDRATNTEAFF. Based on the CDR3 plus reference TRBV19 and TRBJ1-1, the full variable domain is DGGITQSPKYLFRKEGQNVTLSCEQNLNHDAMYWYRQDPGQGLRLIYYSQIVNDFQKGDIAEGYSVSREKKESFPLTVTSAQKNPTAFYLCASRDRATNTEAFFGQGTRLTVV.

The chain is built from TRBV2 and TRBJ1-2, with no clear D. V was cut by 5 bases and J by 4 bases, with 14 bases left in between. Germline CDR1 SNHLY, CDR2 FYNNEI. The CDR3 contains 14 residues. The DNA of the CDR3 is TGTGCCAGCAGTAACAACCAAGGACTCTATGGCTACACCTTC. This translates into CASSNNQGLYGYTF.

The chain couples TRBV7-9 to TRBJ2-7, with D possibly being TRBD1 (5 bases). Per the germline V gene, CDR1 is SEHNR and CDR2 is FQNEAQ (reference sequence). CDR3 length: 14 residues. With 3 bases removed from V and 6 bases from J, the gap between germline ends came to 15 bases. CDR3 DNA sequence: TGTGCCAGCAGCTTGTCCGTTCGTGGGGCCGAGCAGTACTTC. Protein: CASSLSVRGAEQYF.

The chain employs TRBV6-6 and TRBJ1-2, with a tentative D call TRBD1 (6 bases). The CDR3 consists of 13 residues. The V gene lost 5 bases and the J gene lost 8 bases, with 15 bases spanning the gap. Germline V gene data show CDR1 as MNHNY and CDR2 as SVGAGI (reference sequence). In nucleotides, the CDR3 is TGTGCCAGCAGTACCGGACAGTTTGGGGGCTACACCTTC. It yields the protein CASSTGQFGGYTF.

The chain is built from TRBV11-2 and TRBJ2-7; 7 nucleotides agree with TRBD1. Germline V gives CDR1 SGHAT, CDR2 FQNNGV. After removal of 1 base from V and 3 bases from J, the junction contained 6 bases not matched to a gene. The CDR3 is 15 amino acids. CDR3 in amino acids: CASSLASRGFYEQYF. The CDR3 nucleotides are TGTGCCAGCAGCTTAGCTAGCAGGGGGTTCTACGAGCAGTACTTC. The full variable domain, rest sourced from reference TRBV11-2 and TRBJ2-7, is EAGVAQSPRYKIIEKRQSVAFWCNPISGHATLYWYQQILGQGPKLLIQFQNNGVVDDSQLPKDRFSAERLKGVDSTLKIQPAKLEDSAVYLCASSLASRGFYEQYFGPGTRLTVT.

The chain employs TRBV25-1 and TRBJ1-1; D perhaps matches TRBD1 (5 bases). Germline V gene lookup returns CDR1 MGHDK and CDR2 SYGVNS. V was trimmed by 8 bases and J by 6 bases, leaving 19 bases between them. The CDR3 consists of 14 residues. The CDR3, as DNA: TGTGCCAGCGGGGGAGGGTGGGGCACTGCTGAAGCTTTCTTT. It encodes CASGGGWGTAEAFF.